The 32 T cell receptor beta chains listed next were all sequenced from one sample in a study of T-cell memory formation after mild COVID-19. A single record per CDR3 protein comes from TCRdb applying MiXCR to the 5' RACE reads. The sample has roughly 200,000 distinct CDR3 sequences, 9.5% seen once; the top ten hold around 3.3%. Sequenced: PBMCs or a T cell subset sorted from them (not recorded which). The source is a young man who had mild COVID-19 (a few samples of this study predate the infection). Cell type and time point are not known.

V and J are TRBV28 and TRBJ2-5; a possible D gene is TRBD2 (6 bases). The CDR3 is made up of 14 amino acids. Germline CDR1 and CDR2: MDHEN and SYDVKM. V was trimmed by 2 bases and J by 1 base, leaving 8 bases between them. This CDR3 reads CASSLGGVQETQYF. As DNA, the CDR3 is TGTGCCAGCAGTTTAGGCGGGGTCCAAGAGACCCAGTACTTC.

V and J are TRBV2 and TRBJ2-4; 7 bases match TRBD1. This CDR3 has 14 amino acids. The V gene's germline CDR1 is SNHLY and CDR2 FYNNEI. V trimming: 3 bases; J trimming: 8 bases; junction bases outside the gene matches: 7. The CDR3, as DNA: TGTGCCAGCAGTGAGTTAAGACAGGGAGACATTCAGTACTTC. Its protein is CASSELRQGDIQYF. The entire variable domain, with the rest obtained from reference TRBV2 and TRBJ2-4, is as follows: EPEVTQTPSHQVTQMGQEVILRCVPISNHLYFYWYRQILGQKVEFLVSFYNNEISEKSEIFDDQFSVERPDGSNFTLKIRSTKLEDSAMYFCASSELRQGDIQYFGAGTRLSVL.

The rearrangement links TRBV29-1 to TRBJ1-1; 7 nucleotides match TRBD1. This CDR3 is 13 amino acids long. The V segment lost 7 bases and the J segment 0 bases; nucleotides outside the gene matches: 5. The V gene's germline CDR1 is SQVTM and CDR2 ANQGSEA. The CDR3 coding sequence is TGCAGCGGTACCGGGACAGTGAACACTGAAGCTTTCTTT. It specifies CSGTGTVNTEAFF. Combining the CDR3 with reference TRBV29-1 and TRBJ1-1 gives the whole variable domain SAVISQKPSRDICQRGTSLTIQCQVDSQVTMMFWYRQQPGQSLTLIATANQGSEATYESGFVIDKFPISRPNLTFSTLTVSNMSPEDSSIYLCSGTGTVNTEAFFGQGTRLTVV.

This clonotype has a count of ten or more. The chain carries TRBV20-1 and TRBJ2-7; perhaps TRBD1 as D (6 bases). This CDR3 has 13 amino acids. Trimming cost V 4 bases and J 0 bases, with 10 bases left between them. The germline V gene has CDR1 DFQATT and CDR2 SNEGSKA (reference sequence). CDR3 DNA: TGCAGTGCTACTCAGGGGAGCTCCTACGAGCAGTACGTC. It yields the protein CSATQGSSYEQYV.

This clonotype was counted at least ten times. This chain connects TRBV6-2 or TRBV6-3 to TRBJ2-7; D unresolved. Between the trimmed V and J ends, which lost 5 bases and 0 bases, there was a span of 8 bases. Per the germline V gene, CDR1 is MNHEY and CDR2 is SVGEGT. This CDR3 has 13 residues. CDR3: CASSPYSSYEQYF. The CDR3 coding sequence is TGTGCCAGCAGTCCTTACTCCTCCTACGAGCAGTACTTC.

This clonotype was seen ten or more times. This chain uses TRBV7-9 with TRBJ2-3, with D possibly TRBD1 on 6 matching bases. V was pared by 5 bases and J by 0 bases, with 12 bases between. CDR1 and CDR2 from the germline V gene are SEHNR and FQNEAQ (reference sequence). CDR3 length: 15 amino acids. CDR3 protein: CASSGRQVSTDTQYF. DNA for the CDR3: TGTGCCAGCAGCGGTCGACAGGTTAGCACAGATACGCAGTATTTT. Combining the CDR3 with reference TRBV7-9 and TRBJ2-3 gives the whole variable domain DTGVSQNPRHKITKRGQNVTFRCDPISEHNRLYWYRQTLGQGPEFLTYFQNEAQLEKSRLLSDRFSAERPKGSFSTLEIQRTEQGDSAMYLCASSGRQVSTDTQYFGPGTRLTVL.

Only a few counts were recorded for this clonotype. The rearrangement joins TRBV5-1 to TRBJ2-2; D perhaps matches TRBD2 (6 bases). Trimming pared 5 bases from V and 9 bases from J, leaving 8 bases between. This CDR3 comprises 11 residues. Germline V gene lookup returns CDR1 SGHRS and CDR2 YFSETQ. CDR3: CASRGGRELFF. The CDR3 DNA reads as TGCGCCAGCAGGGGAGGCCGGGAGCTGTTTTTT.

The gene calls are TRBV9 and TRBJ1-1, with a tentative D call TRBD1 (6 bases). The length of the CDR3 is 17 residues. The ends were cut back, 4 bases at V and 0 bases at J, with 19 bases in the middle. Germline CDR1 SGDLS, CDR2 YYNGEE. The CDR3, as DNA: TGTGCCAGCAGCATAGGACAGCCCGGCCCCATGAACACTGAAGCTTTCTTT. This sequence encodes CASSIGQPGPMNTEAFF.

This clonotype was detected only a few times. The gene calls are TRBV28 and TRBJ1-6; D call uncertain. CDR1 and CDR2 (germline): MDHEN, SYDVKM. The CDR3 length is 15 residues. Trimming pared 8 bases from V and 0 bases from J, leaving 11 bases between. The CDR3 is CASVVGSSYNSPLHF. As DNA, the CDR3 is TGTGCCAGCGTGGTAGGCAGCTCCTATAATTCACCCCTCCACTTT.

The CDR3 bases are TGCGCCAGCAGCTTTTTCGGGAATTCACCCCTCCACTTT. It encodes CASSFFGNSPLHF. The V gene is TRBV5-1, the J gene TRBJ1-6, with D unresolved. The V gene lost 2 bases and the J gene lost 7 bases, with 7 bases spanning the gap. This CDR3 is 13 amino acids long. Germline CDR1 is SGHRS and CDR2 is YFSETQ.

The sample holds a few counts of this clonotype. CDR3 loop: CASSLGLAGGPSTDTQYF. The CDR3, as DNA: TGTGCCAGCAGCTTGGGACTAGCGGGGGGCCCCAGCACAGATACGCAGTATTTT. The J gene is TRBJ2-3, the V gene TRBV5-4; TRBD2 matches 13 bases. This CDR3 is 18 amino acids long. The V gene's germline CDR1 is SGHNT and CDR2 YYREEE (reference sequence). J was trimmed by 0 bases and V by 0 bases; bases with no gene match: 4.

The chain recombines TRBV4-2 with TRBJ1-2, with a possible D match to TRBD1 (5 bases). V was shortened by 0 bases and J by 2 bases, with 7 bases between the two germline ends. The CDR3 is made up of 14 amino acids. Germline-derived CDR1 and CDR2 are LGHNA and YNFKEQ. CDR3 sequence: CASSQDGGNYGYTF. CDR3 nucleotides: TGTGCCAGCAGCCAAGATGGGGGGAACTATGGCTACACCTTC.

In its sample, this clonotype was seen a few times. V is TRBV6-5 and J is TRBJ2-3, with 9 bases lining up with TRBD2. The germline V gene encodes CDR1 MNHEY and CDR2 SVGAGI. The CDR3 covers 17 residues. Trimming cost V 4 bases and J 4 bases; bases outside gene matches: 12. In DNA, the CDR3 is TGTGCCAGCAGTTCCCGCCCGGGTAGCGGGGGCTCAGATACGCAGTATTTT. Translated: CASSSRPGSGGSDTQYF.

The chain employs TRBV9 and TRBJ2-3; D is uncertain. Trimming stripped 2 bases from V and 4 bases from J, with 17 bases between. Per germline, CDR1 SGDLS and CDR2 YYNGEE. This CDR3 comprises 16 residues. The CDR3 protein is CASSVASRRRADTQYF. In DNA form, the CDR3 reads TGTGCCAGCAGCGTGGCCTCCAGGCGACGGGCAGATACGCAGTATTTT.

This clonotype occurred a few times. The chain employs TRBV6-1 and TRBJ2-2; D possibly corresponds to TRBD2 (5 bases). Germline V gene sequence: CDR1 MNHNS, CDR2 SASEGT. Trimming pared 4 bases from V and 7 bases from J, leaving 10 bases between. The CDR3 covers 13 residues. The CDR3 region has the DNA TGTGCCAGCAGTGGCCGGGGTTACGGGGAGCTGTTTTTT. Protein: CASSGRGYGELFF.

This clonotype was detected only a few times. V gene TRBV6-6 combines with J gene TRBJ1-4, with 7 bases identical to TRBD1. V gave up 6 bases and J gave up 5 bases; unmatched junction bases: 6. Per the germline V gene, CDR1 is MNHNY and CDR2 is SVGAGI (reference sequence). The CDR3 has 14 residues. The CDR3 sequence: CASSPGQTNEKLFF. CDR3 nucleotides: TGTGCCAGCAGCCCGGGACAGACAAATGAAAAACTGTTTTTT.

This sequence joins TRBV4-1 and TRBJ1-5; D gene ambiguous. The germline gives CDR1 MGHRA, CDR2 YSYEKL. The CDR3 covers 15 residues. V dropped 1 base and J dropped 7 bases, with 14 bases sitting between them. CDR3 region: CASSQAKTDRQPQHF. In DNA, the CDR3 is TGCGCCAGCAGCCAAGCGAAAACGGATCGGCAGCCCCAGCATTTT.

The chain employs TRBV3-1 and TRBJ2-3, with 9 bases lining up with TRBD2. The V segment lost 4 bases and the J segment 5 bases; nucleotides outside the gene matches: 13. The germline V gene encodes CDR1 LGHDT and CDR2 YNNKEL (reference sequence). The CDR3 has 17 amino acids. The chain's CDR3 is CASSRLPFSGGGDTQYF. CDR3 DNA sequence: TGTGCCAGCAGCCGCCTTCCCTTTAGCGGGGGTGGAGATACGCAGTATTTT.

This clonotype turned up a few times. V usage is TRBV29-1 and J usage is TRBJ2-2; D uncertain. Germline V gene data show CDR1 as SQVTM and CDR2 as ANQGSEA. The ends were cut back, 4 bases at V and 4 bases at J, with 13 bases in the middle. The CDR3 length is 14 residues. CDR3 in amino acids: CSVGAPSSTGELFF. The CDR3 coding sequence is TGCAGCGTTGGGGCCCCCAGTAGCACCGGGGAGCTGTTTTTT.

Many counts were recorded for this clonotype. This chain uses TRBV4-2 with TRBJ2-7; TRBD2 agrees at 7 bases. CDR1 LGHNA and CDR2 YNFKEQ come from the germline V gene. The junction had 9 bases not matched to a gene; V was cut back by 4 bases and J by 0 bases. CDR3 size: 16 residues. The CDR3 nucleotides read TGTGCCAGCAGCCGCCTTGGGAGGGGTATCTCCTACGAGCAGTACTTC. Translated, it gives CASSRLGRGISYEQYF.

The chain uses TRBV7-2 and TRBJ2-3; D gene unclear. Trimming took off 2 bases at V and 1 base at J, with 10 bases between the two ends. The CDR3 runs 15 residues. Germline V gene data show CDR1 as SGHTA and CDR2 as FQGNSA. The chain's CDR3 is CASSLRAGRTDTQYF. The DNA of the CDR3 is TGTGCCAGCAGCTTACGGGCCGGTCGCACAGATACGCAGTATTTT.

The chain employs TRBV10-3 and TRBJ2-3; 9 bases are a match to TRBD2. The CDR3 length is 14 residues. The ends lost 3 bases at V and 4 bases at J; junction bases unmatched: 2. Germline V gene data show CDR1 as ENHRY and CDR2 as SYGVKD. In nucleotides, the CDR3 is TGTGCCATCAGTGACGGCGGGGGGGCAGATACGCAGTATTTT. It translates to CAISDGGGADTQYF.

CDR3 protein: CASSQGMMGGSYNEQFF. The CDR3, as DNA: TGTGCCAGCAGCCAAGGAATGATGGGGGGCTCCTACAATGAGCAGTTCTTC. This chain connects TRBV3-1 to TRBJ2-1, with a weak D call TRBD2 (6 bases). V was shortened by 1 base and J by 0 bases, with 13 bases between the two germline ends. This CDR3 spans 17 amino acids. Germline CDR1 LGHDT, CDR2 YNNKEL (reference sequence).

The rearrangement joins TRBV12-3 or TRBV12-4 to TRBJ1-5, with unresolved D. Deletions cut 6 bases from V and 6 bases from J, with 12 bases between. CDR3 length: 13 amino acids. The CDR3 sequence is CASSINNGQPQHF. CDR3 nucleotides: TGTGCCAGCAGCATAAACAACGGTCAGCCCCAGCATTTT.

The table lists this clonotype with a few counts. This chain uses TRBV6-2 or TRBV6-3 with TRBJ1-6; 7 bases are a match to TRBD1. CDR3 length: 12 residues. The germline CDR1 and CDR2 sequences are MNHEY and SVGEGT. Losses at the gene ends were 4 bases for V and 14 bases for J; bases not matched to a gene: 5. The CDR3 protein is CASSSPGQALHF. CDR3 nucleotides: TGTGCCAGCAGTTCGCCTGGACAGGCCCTCCACTTT.

This clonotype was counted between two and nine times. J is TRBJ2-1 and V is TRBV20-1; 12 nucleotides line up with TRBD2. CDR1 is DFQATT and CDR2 is SNEGSKA in the germline V gene (reference sequence). The CDR3 extends over 13 amino acids. V lost 5 bases, J lost 8 bases, and 4 bases stayed unmatched. The CDR3 is CSASSGGADEQFF. Written as DNA, the CDR3 is TGCAGTGCTTCTAGCGGGGGGGCCGATGAGCAGTTCTTC.

This clonotype was seen many times. The chain couples TRBV5-1 to TRBJ2-7; maybe TRBD1 (7 bases). The CDR3 length is 15 residues. Per germline, CDR1 SGHRS and CDR2 YFSETQ. V was clipped by 4 bases and J by 6 bases, with 20 bases between them. CDR3 DNA sequence: TGCGCCAGCAGCCCCGACCTCCGACAGGGAGGCGAGCAGTACGTC. This translates into CASSPDLRQGGEQYV.

With regard to this clonotype: A clone one base away is much larger, so this may be a read error. The genes are TRBV10-1 and TRBJ2-1; no clear D gene. In germline, CDR1 is WNHNN, CDR2 SYGVQD (reference sequence). The CDR3 runs 12 residues. CDR3 in amino acids: CAISGPNNEQFF. The DNA for the CDR3 is TGCGCCATCAGTGGGCCGAACAATGAGCAGTTCTTC.

This clonotype has a handful of counts. The V and J genes are TRBV10-3 and TRBJ1-5, with D perhaps TRBD1 (5 bases). This CDR3 spans 15 amino acids. Germline CDR1 reads ENHRY; CDR2 reads SYGVKD. V lost 0 bases and J lost 5, with 11 bases in between. The CDR3 nucleotides read TGTGCCATCAGTGAGTCGTCCAGGGTCGATCAGCCCCAGCATTTT. Translated, it gives CAISESSRVDQPQHF.

In its sample, this clonotype was seen a few times. Because it lacks the conserved phenylalanine or tryptophan at the end, this CDR3 is likely a read error. Because the CDR3's place on the DNA is in doubt, the DNA is left out and the CDR3 is given as listed by TCRdb. V is TRBV7-2 and J is TRBJ1-2; the D call in the table, TRBD1, was not verified against the DNA. Per the germline V gene, CDR1 is SGHTA and CDR2 is FQGNSA. The CDR3 is 13 residues long, ends included. CDR3 loop: CASSLEPMGRVPL.

This clonotype was seen repeatedly, ten times or more. V and J are TRBV4-3 and TRBJ1-2; 8 bases align to TRBD1. The germline V gene has CDR1 LGHNA and CDR2 YSLEER. J was trimmed by 3 bases and V by 3 bases; bases with no gene match: 3. The CDR3 runs to 14 residues. The CDR3 is CASSHSTGDYGYTF. DNA of the CDR3: TGCGCCAGCAGCCACTCGACAGGGGACTATGGCTACACCTTC.

This clonotype has just a few counts. This sequence joins TRBV27 and TRBJ2-2, with D unclear. Trimming cost V 4 bases and J 6 bases, with 6 bases left between them. CDR3 length equals 12 residues. CDR1 and CDR2 from the germline V gene are MNHEY and SMNVEV (reference sequence). CDR3 nucleotide sequence: TGTGCCAGCAGTTATCGGTCCGGGGAGCTGTTTTTT. It codes for CASSYRSGELFF.